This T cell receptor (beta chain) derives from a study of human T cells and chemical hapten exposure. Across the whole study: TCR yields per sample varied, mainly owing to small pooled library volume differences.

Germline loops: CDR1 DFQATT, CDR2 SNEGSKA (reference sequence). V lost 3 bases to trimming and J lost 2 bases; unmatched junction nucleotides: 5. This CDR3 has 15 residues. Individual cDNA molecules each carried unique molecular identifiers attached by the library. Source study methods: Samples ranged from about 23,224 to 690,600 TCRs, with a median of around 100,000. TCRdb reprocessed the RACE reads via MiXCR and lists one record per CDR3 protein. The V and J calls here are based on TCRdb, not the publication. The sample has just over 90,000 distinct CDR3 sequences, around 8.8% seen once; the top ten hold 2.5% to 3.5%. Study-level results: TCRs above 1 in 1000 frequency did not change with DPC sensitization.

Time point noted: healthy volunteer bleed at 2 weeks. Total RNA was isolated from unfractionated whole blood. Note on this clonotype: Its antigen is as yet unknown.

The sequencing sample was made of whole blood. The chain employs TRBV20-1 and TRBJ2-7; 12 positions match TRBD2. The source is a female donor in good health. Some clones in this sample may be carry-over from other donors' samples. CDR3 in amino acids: CSASPTSGRTYEQYF. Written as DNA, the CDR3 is TGCAGTGCTAGCCCCACTAGCGGGAGGACCTACGAGCAGTACTTC.